Listed below are T cell receptor beta chains from one sample, sequenced in a study of blood T cell repertoires in COVID-19. TCRdb's table, derived via immunoSEQ multiplex PCR, lists solely in-frame clones and lacks some. The sample yields about 80,000 clones, around 80% seen once. The specimen sequenced was peripheral blood. These receptors were collected from a human donor in a cohort sampled during active COVID-19. The CDR3 runs from the conserved cysteine through the conserved F or W. D genes are given only for firm matches. Where a row states a size, it is once, few, many or the class of an expanded clone; other rows omit it.

TRBV4-2	.	TRBJ2-1	.	CASSQDRWAGNEQFF	TGTGCCAGCAGCCAAGATCGGTGGGCGGGCAATGAGCAGTTCTTC
TRBV5-1	.	TRBJ1-5	.	CASSLGTASNQPQHF	TGCGCCAGCAGCTTGGGGACAGCTAGCAATCAGCCCCAGCATTTT
TRBV27	.	TRBJ1-2	.	CASSSWGRAYGYTF	TGTGCCAGCAGTAGCTGGGGGAGGGCCTATGGCTACACCTTC
TRBV4-1	.	TRBJ1-2	.	CASSQRLGQGYGYTF	TGCGCCAGCAGCCAGCGGTTAGGTCAGGGGTATGGCTACACCTTC
TRBV10-2	.	TRBJ2-2	TRBD2	CASRSPSGGFTGELFF	TGCGCCAGCAGGTCTCCCAGCGGGGGCTTCACCGGGGAGCTGTTTTTT
TRBV7-9	.	TRBJ1-1	.	CASSHPGRRSTNTEAFF	TGTGCCAGCAGCCACCCTGGGAGGCGGTCGACGAACACTGAAGCTTTCTTT
TRBV6-5	.	TRBJ2-1	.	CASSYPVEGVSEQFF	TGTGCCAGCAGTTACCCCGTGGAGGGCGTTAGTGAGCAGTTCTTC
TRBV6-4	.	TRBJ1-2	TRBD1	CASSPGQGTLANYGYTF	TGTGCCAGCAGTCCGGGACAGGGGACTCTAGCTAACTATGGCTACACCTTC
TRBV7-8	.	TRBJ2-7	.	CASSYAGTGGAQRWEQYF	TGTGCCAGCAGCTACGCCGGGACTGGGGGGGCCCAAAGGTGGGAGCAGTACTTC
TRBV19	.	TRBJ2-7	TRBD1	CARRQGSTYEQYF	TGTGCCAGGAGACAGGGGTCAACCTACGAGCAGTACTTC
TRBV11-2	.	TRBJ2-5	.	CASSTFLANQETQYF	TGTGCCAGCAGTACATTCCTAGCGAATCAAGAGACCCAGTACTTC
TRBV25-1	.	TRBJ2-3	TRBD2	CASRLAGGQVGTDTQYF	TGTGCCAGCAGACTAGCGGGGGGGCAAGTCGGCACAGATACGCAGTATTTT
TRBV5-6	.	TRBJ2-7	TRBD2	CASSLLAGMSYEQYF	TGTGCCAGCAGCTTACTAGCGGGGATGTCCTACGAGCAGTACTTC
TRBV6-1	.	TRBJ2-3	.	CASSELRRGSSNTQYF	TGTGCCAGCAGTGAACTGCGACGAGGTAGTAGTAATACGCAGTATTTT
TRBV9	.	TRBJ2-5	TRBD1	CASSAEAGGKHRETQYF	TGTGCCAGCAGCGCCGAGGCAGGGGGCAAACACCGAGAGACCCAGTACTTC
TRBV19	.	TRBJ2-1	TRBD2	CASSFGLAGGFEQFF	TGTGCCAGTAGTTTCGGACTAGCGGGGGGGTTTGAGCAGTTCTTC
TRBV29-1	.	TRBJ1-3	.	CSVEDVGVRSGNTIYF	TGCAGCGTTGAAGATGTTGGTGTCAGGTCTGGAAACACCATATATTTT
TRBV5-6	.	TRBJ1-5	.	CASSLGDQPQHF	TGTGCCAGCAGCTTAGGGGATCAGCCCCAGCATTTT
TRBV5-3	.	TRBJ2-7	.	CARSLVSAGFSEQYF	TGTGCCAGAAGCTTGGTTTCTGCAGGTTTTAGCGAGCAGTACTTC
TRBV27	.	TRBJ1-3	.	CASAEEGKFGNTIYF	TGTGCCAGCGCAGAGGAGGGAAAATTTGGAAACACCATATATTTT
TRBV5-1	.	TRBJ1-1	.	CASSSEQGYTEAFF	TGCGCCAGCAGCTCCGAGCAGGGGTACACTGAAGCTTTCTTT
TRBV28	.	TRBJ1-2	.	CASSLWHSGQGKGYTF	TGTGCCAGCAGTTTATGGCATTCTGGGCAGGGGAAGGGCTACACCTTC
TRBV18	.	TRBJ2-1	TRBD1	CASSPPGTGGYNEQFF	TGTGCCAGCTCACCACCCGGGACAGGGGGCTACAATGAGCAGTTCTTC
TRBV6-5	once	TRBJ1-4	TRBD1	CASRSWGGQGEKLFF	TGTGCCAGCAGATCCTGGGGTGGACAGGGGGAAAAACTGTTTTTT
TRBV5-6	.	TRBJ1-5	.	CASSRGAVQPQHF	TGTGCCAGCAGCCGGGGGGCTGTTCAGCCCCAGCATTTT
TRBV15	.	TRBJ1-3	.	CATSREGGFFLSGNTIYF	TGTGCCACCAGCAGAGAGGGGGGGTTCTTTCTCTCTGGAAACACCATATATTTT
TRBV12-3/TRBV12-4	.	TRBJ1-1	.	CASSPTTWSEAFF	TGTGCCAGCAGTCCGACTACTTGGAGTGAAGCTTTCTTT
TRBV25-1	.	TRBJ2-5	.	CASSEIGRGIETQYF	TGTGCCAGCAGTGAAATCGGCAGGGGTATCGAGACCCAGTACTTC
TRBV5-1	.	TRBJ1-6	TRBD1	CASSLSPLARGDSPLHF	TGCGCCAGCAGCTTGTCCCCGTTGGCCAGGGGGGATTCACCCCTCCACTTT
TRBV18	.	TRBJ2-7	.	CASSQMAPRQGYDEQYF	TGTGCCAGCTCACAGATGGCCCCGCGGCAGGGGTATGACGAGCAGTACTTC
TRBV5-6	.	TRBJ2-7	TRBD2	CASSTRPGTIYEQYF	TGTGCCAGCAGCACCCGGCCCGGGACTATTTACGAGCAGTACTTC
TRBV14	.	TRBJ1-1	.	CASSQDRRGNTEAFF	TGTGCCAGCAGCCAAGATCGTAGGGGGAACACTGAAGCTTTCTTT